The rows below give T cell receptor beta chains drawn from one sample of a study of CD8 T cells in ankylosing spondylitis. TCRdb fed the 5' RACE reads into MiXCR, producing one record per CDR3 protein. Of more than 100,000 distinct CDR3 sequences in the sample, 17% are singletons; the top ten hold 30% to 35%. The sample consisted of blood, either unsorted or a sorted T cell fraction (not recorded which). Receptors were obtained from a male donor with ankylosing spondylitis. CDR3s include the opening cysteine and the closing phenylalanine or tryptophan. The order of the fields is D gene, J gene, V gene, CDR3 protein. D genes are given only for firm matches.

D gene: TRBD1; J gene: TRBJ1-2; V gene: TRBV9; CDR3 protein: CASSVGDSYPYGYTF
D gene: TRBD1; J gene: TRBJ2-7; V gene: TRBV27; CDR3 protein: CASRATGTGVSYEQYF
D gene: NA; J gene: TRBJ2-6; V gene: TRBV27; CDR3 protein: CASSNALSGANVLTF
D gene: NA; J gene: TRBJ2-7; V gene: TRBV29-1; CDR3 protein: CSVEEDHEQYF
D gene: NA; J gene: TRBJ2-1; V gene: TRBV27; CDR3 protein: CASSPVSGVYNEQFF
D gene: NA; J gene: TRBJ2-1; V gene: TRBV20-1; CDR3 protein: CSALKFGPQGGSYNEQFF
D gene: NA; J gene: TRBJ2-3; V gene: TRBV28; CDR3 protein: CASSPHGTDTQYF
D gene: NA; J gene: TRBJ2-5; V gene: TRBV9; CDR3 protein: CASSVGGGRQETQYF
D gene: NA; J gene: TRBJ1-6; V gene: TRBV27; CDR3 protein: CASSLFPRASPLHF
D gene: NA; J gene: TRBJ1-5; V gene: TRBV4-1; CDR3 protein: CASSQENGRAQPQHF
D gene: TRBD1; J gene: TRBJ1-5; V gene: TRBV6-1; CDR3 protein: CASSPTGVDQPQHF
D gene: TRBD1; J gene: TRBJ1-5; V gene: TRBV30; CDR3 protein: CAWTDGQGHQPQHF
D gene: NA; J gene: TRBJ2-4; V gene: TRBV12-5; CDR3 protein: CASGLFVGLGKNIQYF
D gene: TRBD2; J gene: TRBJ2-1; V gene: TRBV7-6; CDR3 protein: CASSSRTSGRNEQFF
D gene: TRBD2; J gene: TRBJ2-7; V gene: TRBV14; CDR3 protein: CASSQIGLENYEQYF
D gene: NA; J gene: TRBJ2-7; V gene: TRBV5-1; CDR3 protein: CASHGANYEQYF
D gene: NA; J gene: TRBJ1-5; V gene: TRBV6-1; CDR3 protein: CASTTHPNQLQHF
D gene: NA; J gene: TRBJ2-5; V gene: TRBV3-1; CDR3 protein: CASRAGETQYF
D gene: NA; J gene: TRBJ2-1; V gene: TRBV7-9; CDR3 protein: CASSFLPEGYNEQFF
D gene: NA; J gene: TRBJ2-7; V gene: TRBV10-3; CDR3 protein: CAIQPVWGDPNYEQYF
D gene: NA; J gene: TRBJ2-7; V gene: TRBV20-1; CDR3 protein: CSARDGGGSWDEQYF
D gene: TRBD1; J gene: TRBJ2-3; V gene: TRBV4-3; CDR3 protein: CASSQASNRGDTQYF
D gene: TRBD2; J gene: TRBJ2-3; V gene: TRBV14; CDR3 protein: CASSQGLAGADTQYF
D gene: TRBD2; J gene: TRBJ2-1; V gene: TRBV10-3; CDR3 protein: CAISESRLAGESNEQFF
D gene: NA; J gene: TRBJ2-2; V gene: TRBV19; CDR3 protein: CASSIDLGTGELFF
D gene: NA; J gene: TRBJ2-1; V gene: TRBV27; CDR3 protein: CASTQGNEQFF
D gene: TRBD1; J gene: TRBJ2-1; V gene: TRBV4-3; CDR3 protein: CASSPRQGRTETYNEQFF
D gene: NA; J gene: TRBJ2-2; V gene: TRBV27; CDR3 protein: CASSQFGELFF
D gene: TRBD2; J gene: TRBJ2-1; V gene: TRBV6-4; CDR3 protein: CASTPIAGGYNEQFF
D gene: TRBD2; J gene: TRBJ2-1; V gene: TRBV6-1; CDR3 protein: CASSPSGRAYNEQFF
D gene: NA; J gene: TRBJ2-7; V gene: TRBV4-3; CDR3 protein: CASSQDWSNAYYEQYF
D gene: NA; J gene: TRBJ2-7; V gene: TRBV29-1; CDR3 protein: CSVLNDSYEQYF
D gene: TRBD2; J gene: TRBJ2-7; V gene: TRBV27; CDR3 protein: CASSLSRGGDRDEQYF
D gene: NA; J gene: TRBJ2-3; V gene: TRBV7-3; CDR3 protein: CASSYTGLGADTQYF
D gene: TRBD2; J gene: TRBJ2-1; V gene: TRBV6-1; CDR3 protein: CASGTSGIGNEQFF
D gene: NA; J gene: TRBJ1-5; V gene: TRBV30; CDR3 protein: CAWDGEGNQPQHF
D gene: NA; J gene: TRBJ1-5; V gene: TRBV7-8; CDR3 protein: CASSQGPAWGREPQHF
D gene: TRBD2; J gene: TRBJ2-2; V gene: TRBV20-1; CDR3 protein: CSAWGLAGVGGELFF